Presented here are 32 T cell receptor beta chains from one specimen sequenced in a study of blood T cells in healthy people across ages. The second PCR ran roughly 6 to 11 cycles with a sample-barcoded 5' primer and J-beta primers. One entry per CDR3 protein, called by TCRdb with MiXCR from the 5' RACE reads. Among 1,500,000 or so distinct CDR3 sequences listed, 42% were seen once. The sample was blood. The receptors derive from a woman younger than 30 in good health.

This clonotype was seen once. The chain employs TRBV11-2 and TRBJ1-6; D is unclear. CDR3 length: 13 amino acids. Germline loops: CDR1 SGHAT, CDR2 FQNNGV. The germline V and J ends were trimmed by 10 bases and 13 bases, with 20 bases remaining between them. The CDR3 reads CAIPGGVGVPLHF. The DNA of the CDR3 is TGTGCCATTCCGGGAGGAGTCGGTGTTCCCCTCCACTTT.

Turning to this clonotype: One junction end does not reproduce the germline sequence, and a read error may be involved. The rearrangement joins TRBV15 to TRBJ2-3; 8 bases agree with TRBD2. Per germline, CDR1 LNHNV and CDR2 YYDKDF (reference sequence). CDR3 length: 15 residues. In nucleotides, the CDR3 is TGTGCCACCTGCAGAGTAGCGGGAATCACAGATACGCAGTATTTT. Translating it yields CATCRVAGITDTQYF.

V and J are TRBV9 and TRBJ2-1, with D hard to call. Looked up from germline, CDR1 is SGDLS and CDR2 is YYNGEE. This CDR3 has 15 amino acids. V lost 1 base, J lost 0 bases, and 8 bases lay in between. The CDR3 is CASSVKTSSYNEQFF. CDR3 DNA sequence: TGTGCCAGCAGCGTAAAGACAAGCTCCTACAATGAGCAGTTCTTC. Together with reference TRBV9 and TRBJ2-1, the CDR3 gives the full variable domain: DSGVTQTPKHLITATGQRVTLRCSPRSGDLSVYWYQQSLDQGLQFLIQYYNGEERAKGNILERFSAQQFPDLHSELNLSSLELGDSALYFCASSVKTSSYNEQFFGPGTRLTVL.

The genes are TRBV28 and TRBJ2-1; 7 bases agree with TRBD2. The V and J ends lost 3 bases and 7 bases, in that order; junction bases with no gene match: 3. There are 13 residues in the CDR3. CDR1 is MDHEN, CDR2 SYDVKM, per germline. This chain's CDR3 is CASSFPGGNEQFF. CDR3 nucleotide sequence: TGTGCCAGCAGTTTCCCCGGGGGGAATGAGCAGTTCTTC.

This clonotype was detected many times. J is TRBJ2-5 and V is TRBV18; D gene unclear. V lost 2 bases and J 0 bases, leaving 10 bases between the germline ends. The germline gives CDR1 KGHSH, CDR2 LQKENI. This CDR3 is 15 amino acids long. The CDR3 sequence is CASSPRTGNQETQYF. CDR3 in DNA: TGTGCCAGCTCACCAAGAACCGGCAACCAAGAGACCCAGTACTTC.

This clonotype has only one observation. The DNA of the CDR3 is TGTGCCAGCAGCCAAGGGACAGGGATTAGGAACACTGAAGCTTTCTTT. This encodes CASSQGTGIRNTEAFF. J is TRBJ1-1 and V is TRBV3-1; 8 bases match TRBD1. This CDR3 contains 16 residues. Germline V gene data show CDR1 as LGHDT and CDR2 as YNNKEL (reference sequence). With 1 base clipped from V and 1 base from J, the junction kept 5 bases outside the gene matches.

Worth noting for this clonotype: Its ends do not fully match the called genes, so a read error is possible. This chain joins TRBV4-1 and TRBJ2-7; tentatively, D is TRBD1 (6 bases). The CDR3 consists of 15 residues. Germline CDR1 and CDR2: MGHRA and YSYEKL. The CDR3 reads CTSSPTGRGSYEQYF. For the CDR3, the DNA is TGCACCAGCAGCCCAACCGGCAGGGGTTCCTACGAGCAGTACTTC.

This chain joins TRBV20-1 and TRBJ2-1; perhaps TRBD2 as D (6 bases). The CDR3 covers 14 residues. V lost 6 bases, J lost 1 base, and 13 bases lay in between. Germline-derived CDR1 and CDR2 are DFQATT and SNEGSKA (reference sequence). The CDR3 is CSAKKGGSYNEQFF. Written as DNA, the CDR3 is TGCAGTGCCAAAAAGGGAGGTTCCTACAATGAGCAGTTCTTC.

CDR3 in DNA: TGTGCCAGCAGCTTATTTTCCGACAGGGAAGGATGGGAGCAGTACTTC. It translates to CASSLFSDREGWEQYF. This chain joins TRBV7-9 and TRBJ2-7; 7 bases fit TRBD1. The length of the CDR3 is 16 residues. CDR1 SEHNR and CDR2 FQNEAQ come from the germline V gene (reference sequence). V lost 2 bases and J lost 7; bases outside the gene matches: 14. The variable domain in full, completed from reference TRBV7-9 and TRBJ2-7, reads DTGVSQNPRHKITKRGQNVTFRCDPISEHNRLYWYRQTLGQGPEFLTYFQNEAQLEKSRLLSDRFSAERPKGSFSTLEIQRTEQGDSAMYLCASSLFSDREGWEQYFGPGTRLTVT.

The chain's CDR3 is CASSSRTGRGGYGYTF. The DNA for the CDR3 is TGCGCCAGCAGCTCCAGGACAGGCCGAGGGGGCTATGGCTACACCTTC. The rearrangement joins TRBV5-1 to TRBJ1-2, with TRBD1 matching 7 bases. The V gene's germline CDR1 is SGHRS and CDR2 YFSETQ. CDR3 length: 16 amino acids. The J segment lost 4 bases and the V segment lost 3 bases, leaving 12 bases of the junction unmatched.

The rearrangement uses TRBV29-1 and TRBJ2-7; D is unresolved. The CDR3 consists of 12 residues. Between the trimmed V and J ends, which lost 0 bases and 2 bases, there was a span of 5 bases. Germline loops: CDR1 SQVTM, CDR2 ANQGSEA. CDR3 in DNA: TGCAGCGTTGAAGAGGCGACCTACGAGCAGTACTTC. Translated, it gives CSVEEATYEQYF.

The gene calls are TRBV6-6 and TRBJ2-1, with D perhaps matching TRBD1 or TRBD2 (6 bases each). Trimming took 5 bases from V and 3 from J, leaving 17 bases between them. CDR3 length equals 16 residues. Germline-derived CDR1 and CDR2 are MNHNY and SVGAGI (reference sequence). CDR3 in DNA: TGTGCCAGCAGTACCCCTGGGCGGGGACACTACAATGAGCAGTTCTTC. It translates to CASSTPGRGHYNEQFF.

The CDR3 is CSARKGRQSSYEQYF. The CDR3, as DNA: TGCAGTGCTAGAAAGGGACGTCAAAGCTCCTACGAGCAGTACTTC. The rearrangement uses TRBV20-1 and TRBJ2-7, with D perhaps matching TRBD1 or TRBD2 (5 bases each). The CDR3 spans 15 residues. The germline CDR1 and CDR2 sequences are DFQATT and SNEGSKA (reference sequence). The ends were cut back, 2 bases at V and 0 bases at J, with 14 bases in the middle.

V and J are TRBV6-5 and TRBJ2-7, with D unclear. Per the germline V gene, CDR1 is MNHEY and CDR2 is SVGAGI. The CDR3 is made up of 13 amino acids. V shed 0 bases and J shed 7 bases, with 10 bases lying between them. CDR3: CASSYSRLAEQYF. The CDR3 DNA reads as TGTGCCAGCAGTTACTCTCGATTAGCTGAGCAGTACTTC.

Details on this clonotype: One end of the junction fails to match germline, which may point to a read error. The J gene is TRBJ2-5, the V gene TRBV14, with unresolved D. The CDR3 extends over 13 amino acids. The V gene's germline CDR1 is SGHDN and CDR2 FVKESK. In DNA, the CDR3 is TGTGCCTGCAGCCAAGATAACGGCAATGAGCAGTACTTC. It yields the protein CACSQDNGNEQYF.

This clonotype was detected ten times or more. The chain has TRBV4-1 and TRBJ1-2; tentative D call: TRBD1 (6 bases). The CDR3 is made up of 14 amino acids. CDR1 MGHRA and CDR2 YSYEKL come from the germline V gene. Trimming cost V 2 bases and J 2 bases, with 9 bases left between them. In DNA form, the CDR3 reads TGCGCCAGCAGCCAACCTACAGGGAACTATGGCTACACCTTC. Translation gives CASSQPTGNYGYTF.

V is TRBV5-1 and J is TRBJ2-7; 8 nucleotides align to TRBD2. The J call is doubtful: the DNA matches TRBJ2-4 better. This CDR3 is 15 amino acids long. Germline CDR1 and CDR2: SGHRS and YFSETQ. The CDR3 loop reads CASSLEPTSGSIQYF. The CDR3, as DNA: TGCGCCAGCAGCTTGGAACCCACTAGCGGTAGCATTCAGTACTTC.

This clonotype has a handful of counts. This chain uses TRBV27 with TRBJ2-7; no definite D call. V dropped 2 bases and J dropped 0 bases, with 11 bases sitting between them. CDR3 size: 15 residues. CDR1 is MNHEY, CDR2 SMNVEV, per germline (reference sequence). CDR3 protein: CASSLGYGISYEQYF. CDR3 nucleotides: TGTGCCAGCAGTTTAGGGTACGGCATCTCCTACGAGCAGTACTTC.

This clonotype appeared a few times. The J gene is TRBJ2-7, the V gene TRBV2; TRBD2 agrees at 11 bases. After removal of 6 bases from V and 2 bases from J, the junction contained 6 bases not matched to a gene. This CDR3 is built from 15 residues. Per the germline V gene, CDR1 is SNHLY and CDR2 is FYNNEI. CDR3 sequence (DNA): TGTGCCAGCAGGGGGACTAGCGGAGTTCCCTACGAGCAGTACTTC. Amino acid sequence: CASRGTSGVPYEQYF.

This clonotype came up once. CDR3 region: CAISAPPAGVGTDTQYF. CDR3 nucleotides: TGTGCCATCAGTGCCCCCCCCGCGGGAGTAGGGACAGATACGCAGTATTTT. The chain joins TRBV10-3 to TRBJ2-3; 7 bases match TRBD2. CDR3 length: 17 residues. Germline trimming cut 4 bases from V and 3 bases from J; bases unmatched to any gene: 13. Germline V gene data show CDR1 as ENHRY and CDR2 as SYGVKD.

This clonotype has at least ten counts. This may be a read error, as it is one base from a much larger clone. The chain links TRBV7-9 to TRBJ2-5; possibly TRBD1 or TRBD2 for D (7 bases each). Germline-derived CDR1 and CDR2 are SEHNR and FQNEAQ (reference sequence). Trimming cost V 7 bases and J 11 bases, with 38 bases left between them. The CDR3 length is 19 residues. The CDR3 sequence is CASIPPGQRSRAGPYGQYF. The CDR3 bases are TGTGCCAGCATCCCGCCGGGACAGCGGAGTCGAGCGGGACCCTATGGGCAGTACTTC.

This clonotype occurred a few times. V and J are TRBV7-8 and TRBJ2-7; 14 nucleotides match TRBD2. V lost 1 base, J lost 4 bases, and 3 bases stayed unmatched. Per germline, CDR1 SGHVS and CDR2 FQNEAQ. This CDR3 has 16 residues. The CDR3 DNA sequence: TGTGCCAGCAGCTTAGTGGGACTAGCGGGAGTGTACGAGCAGTACTTC. As protein: CASSLVGLAGVYEQYF.

The V gene is TRBV27, the J gene TRBJ2-1, with unresolved D. The CDR3 is made up of 14 amino acids. V was shortened by 7 bases and J by 3 bases, with 13 bases between the two germline ends. Germline lookup yields CDR1 MNHEY and CDR2 SMNVEV (reference sequence). CDR3 coding DNA: TGTGCCAGCACCCTCCGAGGCATCTACAATGAGCAGTTCTTC. This encodes CASTLRGIYNEQFF.

V is TRBV29-1 and J is TRBJ1-1; 8 bases are a match to TRBD1. CDR3 length: 14 amino acids. V lost 5 bases and J lost 4; bases outside the gene matches: 9. CDR1 and CDR2 from the germline V gene are SQVTM and ANQGSEA. The CDR3 nucleotides read TGCAGCGTTCTGAGACAGGGGAGGATCACTGAAGCTTTCTTT. Protein product: CSVLRQGRITEAFF.

This clonotype has more than one count but fewer than ten. V and J are TRBV20-1 and TRBJ2-3; 11 nucleotides line up with TRBD2. Germline assignment: CDR1 DFQATT and CDR2 SNEGSKA (reference sequence). CDR3 length: 14 amino acids. V was pared by 7 bases and J by 5 bases, with 8 bases of the junction left unmatched. CDR3 bases: TGCAGTGGCTCACTAGCGGGAGCACTAGATACGCAGTATTTT. Translating it yields CSGSLAGALDTQYF.

This sequence joins TRBV20-1 and TRBJ1-1; tentative D call: TRBD1 (5 bases). The CDR3 sequence is 12 residues long. Deletions cut 4 bases from V and 5 bases from J, with 11 bases between. Germline CDR1 and CDR2: DFQATT and SNEGSKA (reference sequence). The CDR3 region has the DNA TGCAGTGCTACTGACAGAGAAACTGAAGCTTTCTTT. Amino acids: CSATDRETEAFF.

CDR3 region: CASRPLAGGDNEQFF. The DNA for the CDR3 is TGTGCCAGTCGCCCTCTAGCGGGGGGGGACAATGAGCAGTTCTTC. The chain has TRBV19 and TRBJ2-1; the match to TRBD2 covers 12 bases. Trimming removed 8 bases from V and 5 bases from J; junction bases left unmatched: 7. Germline lookup yields CDR1 LNHDA and CDR2 SQIVND (reference sequence). This CDR3 has 15 amino acids.

This clonotype was observed a few times. The chain links TRBV20-1 to TRBJ2-7, with 7 bases that match TRBD2. CDR3 size: 16 residues. With 0 bases clipped from V and 4 bases from J, the junction kept 12 bases outside the gene matches. The germline gives CDR1 DFQATT, CDR2 SNEGSKA (reference sequence). The CDR3 loop reads CSARDQLAAFRYEQYF. The CDR3 DNA reads as TGCAGTGCTAGAGATCAGCTAGCGGCCTTTCGATACGAGCAGTACTTC.

The rearrangement uses TRBV29-1 and TRBJ1-2, with TRBD1 matching over 7 bases. In germline, CDR1 is SQVTM, CDR2 ANQGSEA. The V segment lost 7 bases and the J segment 6 bases; nucleotides outside the gene matches: 2. The CDR3 totals 10 residues. The CDR3 sequence is CSGGTDGYTF. CDR3 nucleotides: TGCAGCGGGGGGACAGATGGCTACACCTTC.

This chain connects TRBV15 to TRBJ1-5; D not resolved. This CDR3 spans 15 amino acids. The V end lost 0 bases, the J end lost 2 bases, and 8 bases lay between the germline ends. Germline values: CDR1 LNHNV, CDR2 YYDKDF (reference sequence). The CDR3 sequence: CATSRDPQGNQPQHF. The CDR3 region has the DNA TGTGCCACCAGCAGAGACCCGCAGGGCAATCAGCCCCAGCATTTT.

As regards this clonotype: The junction and the germline gene differ at one end; a read error may be behind it. The chain couples TRBV5-1 to TRBJ2-3; D is possibly TRBD1 (6 bases). The CDR3 loop spans 14 amino acids. CDR1 is SGHRS and CDR2 is YFSETQ in the germline V gene. The CDR3 here is CVSSLDSRTDTQYF. For the CDR3, the DNA is TGCGTCAGCAGCTTGGACAGTAGAACAGATACGCAGTATTTT.

The J gene is TRBJ2-7, the V gene TRBV2, with 10 bases that match TRBD2. Germline V lookup: CDR1 SNHLY, CDR2 FYNNEI. This CDR3 has 13 amino acids. The CDR3 DNA follows: TGTGACAACCGAGCGGGAGGGCTCTACGAGCAGTACTTC. The encoded protein is CDNRAGGLYEQYF.